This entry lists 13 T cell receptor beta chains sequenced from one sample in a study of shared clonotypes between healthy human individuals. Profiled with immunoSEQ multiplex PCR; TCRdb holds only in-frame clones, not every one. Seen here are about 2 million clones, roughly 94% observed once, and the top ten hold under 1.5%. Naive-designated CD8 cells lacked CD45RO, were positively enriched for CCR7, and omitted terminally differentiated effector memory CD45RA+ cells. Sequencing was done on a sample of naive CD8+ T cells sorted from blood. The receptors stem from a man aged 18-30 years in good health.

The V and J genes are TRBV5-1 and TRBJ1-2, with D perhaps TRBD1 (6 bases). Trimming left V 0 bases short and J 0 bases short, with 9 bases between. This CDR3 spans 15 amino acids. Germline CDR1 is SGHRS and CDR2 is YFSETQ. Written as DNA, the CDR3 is TGCGCCAGCAGCTTGGAAGGGGGGTCTAACTATGGCTACACCTTC. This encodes CASSLEGGSNYGYTF.

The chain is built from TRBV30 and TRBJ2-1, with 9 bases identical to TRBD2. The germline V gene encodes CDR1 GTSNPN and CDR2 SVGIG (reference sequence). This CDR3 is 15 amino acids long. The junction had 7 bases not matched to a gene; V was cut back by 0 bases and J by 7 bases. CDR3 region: CAWSVELAGRNEQFF. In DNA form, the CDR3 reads TGTGCCTGGAGTGTAGAGCTAGCGGGAAGGAATGAGCAGTTCTTC. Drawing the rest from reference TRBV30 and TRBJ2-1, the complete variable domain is SQTIHQWPATLVQPVGSPLSLECTVEGTSNPNLYWYRQAAGRGLQLLFYSVGIGQISSEVPQNLSASRPQDRQFILSSKKLLLSDSGFYLCAWSVELAGRNEQFFGPGTRLTVL.

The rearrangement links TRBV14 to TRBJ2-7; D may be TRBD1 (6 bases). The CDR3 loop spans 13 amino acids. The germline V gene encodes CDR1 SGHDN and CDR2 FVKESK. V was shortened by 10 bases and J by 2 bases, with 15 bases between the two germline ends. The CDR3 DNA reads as TGTGCCACCTCCGGGACATTGGCCTACGAGCAGTACTTC. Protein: CATSGTLAYEQYF.

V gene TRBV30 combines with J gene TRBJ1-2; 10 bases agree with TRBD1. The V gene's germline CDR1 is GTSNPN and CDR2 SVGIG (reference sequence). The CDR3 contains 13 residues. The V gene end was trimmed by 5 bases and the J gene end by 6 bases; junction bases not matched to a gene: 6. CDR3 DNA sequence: TGTGCCTGGGCCCCCGGGACAGGGGATGGCTACACCTTC. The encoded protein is CAWAPGTGDGYTF. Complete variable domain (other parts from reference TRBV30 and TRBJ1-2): SQTIHQWPATLVQPVGSPLSLECTVEGTSNPNLYWYRQAAGRGLQLLFYSVGIGQISSEVPQNLSASRPQDRQFILSSKKLLLSDSGFYLCAWAPGTGDGYTFGSGTRLTVV.

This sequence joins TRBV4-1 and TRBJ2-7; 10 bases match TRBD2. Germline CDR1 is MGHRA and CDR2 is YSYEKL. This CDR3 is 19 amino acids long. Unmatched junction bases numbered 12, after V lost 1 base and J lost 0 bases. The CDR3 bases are TGCGCCAGCAGCCAAGCTGGCAGCGGGGGGGCTCACTACTCCTACGAGCAGTACTTC. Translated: CASSQAGSGGAHYSYEQYF.

The CDR3 DNA follows: TGCAGCGTTTTAGGGACCCGAGCGTTTGAGCAGTTCTTC. Encoded protein: CSVLGTRAFEQFF. The chain carries TRBV29-1 and TRBJ2-1, with D perhaps matching TRBD1 or TRBD2 (5 bases each). The ends were cut back, 5 bases at V and 9 bases at J, with 17 bases in the middle. The CDR3 covers 13 residues. The germline CDR1 and CDR2 sequences are SQVTM and ANQGSEA.

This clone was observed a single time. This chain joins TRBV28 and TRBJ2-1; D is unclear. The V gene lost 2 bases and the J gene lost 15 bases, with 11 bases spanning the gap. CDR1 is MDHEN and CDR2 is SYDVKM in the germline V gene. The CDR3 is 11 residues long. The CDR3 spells CASSLGVHGFF. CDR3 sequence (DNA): TGTGCCAGCAGTTTAGGGGTCCATGGGTTCTTC.

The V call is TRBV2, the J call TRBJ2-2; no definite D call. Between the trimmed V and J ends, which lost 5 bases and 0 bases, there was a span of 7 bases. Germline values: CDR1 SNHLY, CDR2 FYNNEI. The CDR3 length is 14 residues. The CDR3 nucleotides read TGTGCCAGCAGTTTTCAAACGAACACCGGGGAGCTGTTTTTT. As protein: CASSFQTNTGELFF.

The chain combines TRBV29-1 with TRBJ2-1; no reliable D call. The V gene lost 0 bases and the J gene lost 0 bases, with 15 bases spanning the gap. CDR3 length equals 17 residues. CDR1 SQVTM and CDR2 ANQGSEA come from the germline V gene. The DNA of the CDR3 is TGCAGCGTTGAAGAGGCGACCCCGAAATCCTCCTACAATGAGCAGTTCTTC. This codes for CSVEEATPKSSYNEQFF.

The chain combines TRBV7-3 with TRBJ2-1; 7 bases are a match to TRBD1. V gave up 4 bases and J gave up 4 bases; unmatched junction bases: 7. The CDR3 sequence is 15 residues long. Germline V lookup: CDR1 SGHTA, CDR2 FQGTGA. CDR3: CASSSTGTAYNEQFF. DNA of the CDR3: TGTGCCAGCAGCTCCACCGGGACAGCTTACAATGAGCAGTTCTTC.

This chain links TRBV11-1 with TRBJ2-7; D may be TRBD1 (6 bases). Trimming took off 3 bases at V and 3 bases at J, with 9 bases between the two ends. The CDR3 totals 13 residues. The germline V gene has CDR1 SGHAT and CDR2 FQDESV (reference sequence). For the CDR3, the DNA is TGTGCCAGCAGCTTCGAACAGGGCTACGAGCAGTACTTC. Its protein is CASSFEQGYEQYF.

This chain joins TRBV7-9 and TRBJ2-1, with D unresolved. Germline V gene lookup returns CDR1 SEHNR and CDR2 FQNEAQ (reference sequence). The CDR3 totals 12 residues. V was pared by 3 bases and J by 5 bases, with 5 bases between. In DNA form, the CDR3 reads TGTGCCAGCAGCTTCTTAAACAATGAGCAGTTCTTC. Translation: CASSFLNNEQFF.

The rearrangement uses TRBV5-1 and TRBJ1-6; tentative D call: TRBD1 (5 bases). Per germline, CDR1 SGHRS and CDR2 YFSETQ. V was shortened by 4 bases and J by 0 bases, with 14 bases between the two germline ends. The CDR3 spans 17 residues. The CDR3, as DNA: TGCGCCAGCAGCCCCATCGACAGAAGCTCCTATAATTCACCCCTCCACTTT. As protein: CASSPIDRSSYNSPLHF. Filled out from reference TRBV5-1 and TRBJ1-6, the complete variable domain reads KAGVTQTPRYLIKTRGQQVTLSCSPISGHRSVSWYQQTPGQGLQFLFEYFSETQRNKGNFPGRFSGRQFSNSRSEMNVSTLELGDSALYLCASSPIDRSSYNSPLHFGNGTRLTVT.